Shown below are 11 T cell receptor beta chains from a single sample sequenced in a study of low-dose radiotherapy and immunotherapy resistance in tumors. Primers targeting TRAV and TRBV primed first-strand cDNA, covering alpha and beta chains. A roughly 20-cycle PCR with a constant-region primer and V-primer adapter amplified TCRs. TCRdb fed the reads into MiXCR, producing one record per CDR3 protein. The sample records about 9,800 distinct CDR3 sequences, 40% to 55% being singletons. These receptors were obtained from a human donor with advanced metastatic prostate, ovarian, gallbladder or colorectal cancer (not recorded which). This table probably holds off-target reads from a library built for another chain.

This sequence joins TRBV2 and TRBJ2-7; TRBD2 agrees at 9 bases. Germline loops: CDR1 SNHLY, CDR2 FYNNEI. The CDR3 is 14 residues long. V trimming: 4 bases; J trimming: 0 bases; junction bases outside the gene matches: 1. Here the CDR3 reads CASSGGGASYEQYF. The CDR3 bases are TGTGCCAGCAGTGGCGGGGGGGCCTCCTACGAGCAGTACTTC.

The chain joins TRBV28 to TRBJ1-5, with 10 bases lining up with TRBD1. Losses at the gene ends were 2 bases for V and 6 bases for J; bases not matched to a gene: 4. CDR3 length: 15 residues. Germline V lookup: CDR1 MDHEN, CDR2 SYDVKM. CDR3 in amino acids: CASSLGTGVIQPQHF. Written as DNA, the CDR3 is TGTGCCAGCAGTTTAGGGACAGGGGTTATTCAGCCCCAGCATTTT. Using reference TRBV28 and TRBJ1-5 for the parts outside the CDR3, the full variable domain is DVKVTQSSRYLVKRTGEKVFLECVQDMDHENMFWYRQDPGLGLRLIYFSYDVKMKEKGDIPEGYSVSREKKERFSLILESASTNQTSMYLCASSLGTGVIQPQHFGDGTRLSIL.

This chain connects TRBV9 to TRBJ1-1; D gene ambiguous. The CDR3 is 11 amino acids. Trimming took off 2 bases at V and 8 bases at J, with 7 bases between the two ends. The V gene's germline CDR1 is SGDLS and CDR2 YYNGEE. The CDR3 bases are TGTGCCAGCAGCGTTGGCAGAGAAGCTTTCTTT. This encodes CASSVGREAFF.

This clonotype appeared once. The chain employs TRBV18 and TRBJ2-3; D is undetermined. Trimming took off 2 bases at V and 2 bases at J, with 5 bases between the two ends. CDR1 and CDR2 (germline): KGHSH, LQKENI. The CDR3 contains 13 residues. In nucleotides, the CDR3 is TGTGCCAGCTCACCAACTGCCACAGATACGCAGTATTTT. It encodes CASSPTATDTQYF. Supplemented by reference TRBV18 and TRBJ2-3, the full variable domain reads NAGVMQNPRHLVRRRGQEARLRCSPMKGHSHVYWYRQLPEEGLKFMVYLQKENIIDESGMPKERFSAEFPKEGPSILRIQQVVRGDSAAYFCASSPTATDTQYFGPGTRLTVL.

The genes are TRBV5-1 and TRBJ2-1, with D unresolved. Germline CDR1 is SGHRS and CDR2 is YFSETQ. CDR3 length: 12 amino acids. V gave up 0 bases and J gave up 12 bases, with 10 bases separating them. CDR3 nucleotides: TGCGCCAGCAGCTTGGAGAGTAGTAGGCAGTTCTTC. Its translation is CASSLESSRQFF.

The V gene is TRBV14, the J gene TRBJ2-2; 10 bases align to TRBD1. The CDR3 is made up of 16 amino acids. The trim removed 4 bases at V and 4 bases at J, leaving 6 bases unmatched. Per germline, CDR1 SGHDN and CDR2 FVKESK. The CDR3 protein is CASSPSWDRGTGELFF. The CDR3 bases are TGTGCCAGCAGCCCCTCCTGGGACAGGGGCACCGGGGAGCTGTTTTTT.

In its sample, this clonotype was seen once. DNA of the CDR3: TGTGCCACCAGCAGAGTAGCCCGACAGGGCGCCGGGGAGCTGTTTTTT. Translation: CATSRVARQGAGELFF. This sequence joins TRBV15 and TRBJ2-2; 7 nucleotides align to TRBD1. J lost 6 bases, V lost 1 base, and 8 bases had no gene match. The CDR3 length is 16 residues. Per germline, CDR1 LNHNV and CDR2 YYDKDF (reference sequence). Using reference TRBV15 and TRBJ2-2 for the parts outside the CDR3, the full variable domain is DAMVIQNPRYQVTQFGKPVTLSCSQTLNHNVMYWYQQKSSQAPKLLFHYYDKDFNNEADTPDNFQSRRPNTSFCFLDIRSPGLGDTAMYLCATSRVARQGAGELFFGEGSRLTVL.

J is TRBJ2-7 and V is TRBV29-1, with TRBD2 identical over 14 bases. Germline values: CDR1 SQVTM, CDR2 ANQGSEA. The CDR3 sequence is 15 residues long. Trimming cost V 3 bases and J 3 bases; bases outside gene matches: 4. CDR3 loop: CSVDGLAGGLYEQYF. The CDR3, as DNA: TGCAGCGTTGACGGACTAGCGGGAGGACTCTACGAGCAGTACTTC.

The CDR3 protein is CASSRQGPPYEQYF. As DNA, the CDR3 is TGTGCCAGCAGCCGACAGGGTCCCCCCTACGAGCAGTACTTC. This chain connects TRBV12-3 or TRBV12-4 to TRBJ2-7, with 7 bases matching TRBD1. The CDR3 length is 14 residues. V trimming: 6 bases; J trimming: 2 bases; junction bases outside the gene matches: 7.

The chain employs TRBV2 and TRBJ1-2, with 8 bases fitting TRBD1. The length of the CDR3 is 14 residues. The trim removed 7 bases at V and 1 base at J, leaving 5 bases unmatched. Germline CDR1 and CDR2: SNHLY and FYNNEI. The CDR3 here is CASTTTGVNYGYTF. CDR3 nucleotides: TGTGCCAGCACTACGACAGGGGTTAACTATGGCTACACCTTC.

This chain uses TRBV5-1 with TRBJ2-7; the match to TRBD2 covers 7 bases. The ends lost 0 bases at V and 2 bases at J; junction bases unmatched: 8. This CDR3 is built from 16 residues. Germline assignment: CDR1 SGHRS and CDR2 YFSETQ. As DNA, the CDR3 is TGCGCCAGCAGCTTGGCCTCCAGCGGGGCGACCTACGAGCAGTACTTC. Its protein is CASSLASSGATYEQYF.